The 15 T cell receptor beta chains reported below all come from one sample, sequenced in a study of TIL therapy for anti-PD-1-resistant metastatic lung cancer. Time point here: pre-treatment sample, taken before nivolumab and TIL therapy. The immunoSEQ assay was v3. Measured with immunoSEQ multiplex PCR; TCRdb has only the in-frame clones, and not every one. There are tens of thousands of clones in the sample; 70% to 80% occur only once, and 2.5% to 3% lies in the top ten. The sequences come from blood, collected at baseline. Every receptor here comes from a woman aged 30 to 85 with non-small cell lung cancer.

The CDR3 sequence: CASSYSGVEQYF. The CDR3 DNA is TGTGCCAGCAGTTACTCCGGGGTCGAGCAGTACTTC. This chain joins TRBV6-5 and TRBJ2-7; D might be TRBD2 (5 bases). Trimming removed 0 bases from V and 6 bases from J, with 6 bases in between. Germline V gene data show CDR1 as MNHEY and CDR2 as SVGAGI. There are 12 residues in the CDR3.

V is TRBV9 and J is TRBJ2-5; 9 bases align to TRBD2. Trimming removed 0 bases from V and 5 bases from J; junction bases left unmatched: 11. Per the germline V gene, CDR1 is SGDLS and CDR2 is YYNGEE. The CDR3 is 17 residues long. CDR3 sequence (DNA): TGTGCCAGCAGCGTAGCAGGTGGGACTAGCCAGGCGGAGACCCAGTACTTC. Translation: CASSVAGGTSQAETQYF.

The gene calls are TRBV5-5 and TRBJ1-2; weak D call: TRBD1 (6 bases). The CDR3 length is 13 residues. Trimming pared 2 bases from V and 4 bases from J, leaving 9 bases between. The germline gives CDR1 SGHKS, CDR2 YYEKEE (reference sequence). The CDR3 here is CASSFRGAYGYTF. The CDR3 DNA is TGTGCCAGCAGCTTCAGGGGCGCCTATGGCTACACCTTC.

This clone came up a few times. The V and J genes are TRBV6-1 and TRBJ1-5; unclear D gene. V lost 5 bases to trimming and J lost 7 bases, with 12 bases between them. This CDR3 region has 13 residues. The germline V gene has CDR1 MNHNS and CDR2 SASEGT. CDR3: CASSPNGPQPQHF. As DNA, the CDR3 is TGTGCCAGCAGTCCCAATGGGCCGCAGCCCCAGCATTTT.

The V gene is TRBV6-1, the J gene TRBJ2-1; the match to TRBD2 covers 8 bases. This CDR3 spans 15 amino acids. Germline CDR1 reads MNHNS; CDR2 reads SASEGT. Trimming removed 4 bases from V and 6 bases from J; junction bases left unmatched: 8. CDR3 DNA: TGTGCCAGCAGTGGGGAGCGGGAGAGGGGCAATGAGCAGTTCTTC. Translation: CASSGERERGNEQFF.

In this sample, this clone turned up a few times. The gene calls are TRBV18 and TRBJ2-3; D is perhaps TRBD2 (5 bases). V was trimmed by 3 bases and J by 4 bases, leaving 29 bases between them. Germline V gene data show CDR1 as KGHSH and CDR2 as LQKENI. The CDR3 is 20 amino acids. Written as DNA, the CDR3 is TGTGCCAGCTCACCGATGGGGATGAGGGAGCTACCCCCGGACTCAGATACGCAGTATTTT. Protein sequence: CASSPMGMRELPPDSDTQYF.

The chain couples TRBV5-4 to TRBJ2-7, with D perhaps assigned TRBD1 or TRBD2 (5 bases each). V gave up 0 bases and J gave up 6 bases, with 10 bases separating them. Germline V CDR1 and CDR2: SGHNT, YYREEE (reference sequence). This CDR3 has 13 residues. CDR3 nucleotide sequence: TGTGCCAGCAGCTTGGAGAGGGGCTCCGAGCAGTACTTC. Encoded protein: CASSLERGSEQYF. The full variable domain, with the rest looked up from reference TRBV5-4 and TRBJ2-7, is ETGVTQSPTHLIKTRGQQVTLRCSSQSGHNTVSWYQQALGQGPQFIFQYYREEENGRGNFPPRFSGLQFPNYSSELNVNALELDDSALYLCASSLERGSEQYFGPGTRLTVT.

V is TRBV21-1 and J is TRBJ2-7; the D call in the table, TRBD2, was not verified against the DNA. TRBV21-1 is noted as a pseudogene. This CDR3 region has 18 residues. The CDR3 coding sequence is TGTGCCAGCAGCAAAATCCGGACCTCAGCGGGAGGGCCTTACGAGCAGTACTTC. Protein product: CASSKIRTSAGGPYEQYF.

The rearrangement links TRBV6-4 to TRBJ2-7; tentative D call: TRBD1 (5 bases). There are 15 residues in the CDR3. V was shortened by 10 bases and J by 7 bases, with 26 bases between the two germline ends. Germline V gives CDR1 MRHNA, CDR2 SNTAGT. The CDR3 is CAIRPTATLSREQYF. As DNA, the CDR3 is TGTGCCATCAGGCCGACAGCGACCTTGTCGAGGGAGCAGTACTTC.

This clone is a singleton in its sample. The chain carries TRBV4-1 and TRBJ2-1; TRBD1 agrees at 7 bases. This CDR3 has 13 amino acids. CDR1 MGHRA and CDR2 YSYEKL come from the germline V gene. V dropped 1 base and J dropped 6; count of bases not matched to a gene: 0. The CDR3 sequence is CASSQGQGNEQFF. The CDR3 nucleotides are TGCGCCAGCAGCCAAGGACAGGGCAATGAGCAGTTCTTC.

The V call is TRBV5-1, the J call TRBJ1-1; unclear D gene. This CDR3 has 15 amino acids. Deletions cut 4 bases from V and 5 bases from J, with 18 bases between. Germline V gives CDR1 SGHRS, CDR2 YFSETQ. CDR3 amino acids: CASSVPGLRKTEAFF. The CDR3 nucleotides read TGCGCCAGCAGCGTACCGGGCCTTCGAAAGACTGAAGCTTTCTTT.

This chain links TRBV6-1 with TRBJ1-1; maybe TRBD1 (5 bases). The CDR3 sequence is 15 residues long. CDR1 MNHNS and CDR2 SASEGT come from the germline V gene. V lost 6 bases, J lost 3 bases, and 17 bases lay in between. The CDR3 protein is CASRPSRQSDTEAFF. The CDR3 nucleotides read TGTGCCAGCAGACCGAGTCGACAGAGCGACACTGAAGCTTTCTTT.

The chain recombines TRBV5-1 with TRBJ2-7; 11 bases map to TRBD1. After removal of 4 bases from V and 8 bases from J, the junction contained 2 bases not matched to a gene. There are 12 residues in the CDR3. The germline V gene has CDR1 SGHRS and CDR2 YFSETQ. The CDR3 nucleotides read TGCGCCAGCAGCCCGGACAGGGGGCAGCAGTACTTC. The encoded protein is CASSPDRGQQYF.

This clone has just a few counts. V and J are TRBV5-4 and TRBJ2-7; D unclear. Germline V gene lookup returns CDR1 SGHNT and CDR2 YYREEE (reference sequence). With 2 bases removed from V and 1 base from J, the gap between germline ends came to 7 bases. The CDR3 extends over 13 amino acids. CDR3 sequence reads: CASSFLNSYEQYF. As DNA, the CDR3 is TGTGCCAGCAGCTTTCTAAATTCCTACGAGCAGTACTTC.

V usage is TRBV7-9 and J usage is TRBJ1-5; weak D call: TRBD1 (6 bases). The V gene lost 5 bases and the J gene lost 4 bases, with 12 bases spanning the gap. Looked up from germline, CDR1 is SEHNR and CDR2 is FQNEAQ (reference sequence). The CDR3 is made up of 14 amino acids. The CDR3 DNA reads TGTGCCAGCAGCCCACCAGGGGTAAATCAGCCCCAGCATTTT. Translated: CASSPPGVNQPQHF.